The rows below give T cell receptor beta chains drawn from one sample of a study of T cells expressing NK-cell markers. TCRdb re-called the 5' RACE reads, yielding one record per CDR3 amino acid sequence without DNA. Recorded for this sample: 130,000 to 150,000 distinct CDR3 sequences. Sequenced input: blood T cells: a sorted CD56 or NKG2C T cell subset, CD4+ or CD8+ T cells, or bulk PBMC T cells (not recorded which). The receptors here all came from a man aged 18 to 30 in good health. The CDR3 runs from the conserved cysteine through the conserved F or W. Rows give clone size only sometimes, using once, few, many, or a class for an expanded clone.

J gene: TRBJ2-5
clone size: -
V gene: TRBV4-1
CDR3 protein: CASSQESVVPAGETQYF

J gene: TRBJ2-1
clone size: -
V gene: TRBV20-1
CDR3 protein: CSARTGENEQFF

J gene: TRBJ2-1
clone size: -
V gene: TRBV6-5
CDR3 protein: CASSYHPFRDEQFF

J gene: TRBJ2-7
clone size: -
V gene: TRBV12-3/TRBV12-4
CDR3 protein: CASSLVLEGGIYEQYF

J gene: TRBJ2-1
clone size: -
V gene: TRBV7-8
CDR3 protein: CASEDSSGGEQFF

J gene: TRBJ2-5
clone size: -
V gene: TRBV19
CDR3 protein: CASSILGTSGRAETQYF

J gene: TRBJ2-5
clone size: -
V gene: TRBV12-3/TRBV12-4
CDR3 protein: CASSPGGEETQYF

J gene: TRBJ1-2
clone size: -
V gene: TRBV3-1
CDR3 protein: CASSQEGVWEPYGYTF

J gene: TRBJ2-3
clone size: -
V gene: TRBV27
CDR3 protein: CASSRRDRVDTQYF

J gene: TRBJ1-1
clone size: -
V gene: TRBV4-3
CDR3 protein: CASSQDQGGRAEAFF

J gene: TRBJ2-6
clone size: -
V gene: TRBV30
CDR3 protein: CAWTEGGGISSGANVLTF

J gene: TRBJ2-3
clone size: -
V gene: TRBV4-1
CDR3 protein: CASRPLDRNLSTDTQYF

J gene: TRBJ2-7
clone size: -
V gene: TRBV11-2
CDR3 protein: CASSLAGAAYEQYF

J gene: TRBJ2-3
clone size: -
V gene: TRBV19
CDR3 protein: CASRTSVPTDTQYF

J gene: TRBJ1-2
clone size: -
V gene: TRBV6-5
CDR3 protein: CASSYFPSGTGDGYTF

J gene: TRBJ2-3
clone size: -
V gene: TRBV30
CDR3 protein: CAWNSGTTDTQYF

J gene: TRBJ2-1
clone size: -
V gene: TRBV5-1
CDR3 protein: CASTPGGRSSYNEQFF

J gene: TRBJ2-3
clone size: -
V gene: TRBV6-5
CDR3 protein: CASSLAGGPKDTQYF

J gene: TRBJ2-1
clone size: -
V gene: TRBV15
CDR3 protein: CATSRDRTVGNEQFF

J gene: TRBJ2-3
clone size: -
V gene: TRBV2
CDR3 protein: CASSEAGAVDTQYF

J gene: TRBJ1-1
clone size: -
V gene: TRBV20-1
CDR3 protein: CSARVPGSVPEAFF

J gene: TRBJ2-2
clone size: -
V gene: TRBV9
CDR3 protein: CASRGGLASTGELFF

J gene: TRBJ2-1
clone size: -
V gene: TRBV4-2
CDR3 protein: CASSLEEAGTSGLLGSYNEQFF

J gene: TRBJ2-7
clone size: -
V gene: TRBV11-2
CDR3 protein: CASSFGQIGYEQYF

J gene: TRBJ2-7
clone size: -
V gene: TRBV25-1
CDR3 protein: CASSLGSLQYF

J gene: TRBJ2-2
clone size: -
V gene: TRBV7-8
CDR3 protein: CASSSPRTGSNTGELFF

J gene: TRBJ2-5
clone size: -
V gene: TRBV6-2/TRBV6-3
CDR3 protein: CASSHRTGGDQETQYF

J gene: TRBJ2-1
clone size: -
V gene: TRBV7-6
CDR3 protein: CASSLLLAGAGNEQFF

J gene: TRBJ2-7
clone size: -
V gene: TRBV6-1
CDR3 protein: CASSGGLAGYEQYF

J gene: TRBJ2-1
clone size: medium-sized
V gene: TRBV12-5
CDR3 protein: CASGLPGTSGTNNEQFF

J gene: TRBJ2-1
clone size: -
V gene: TRBV11-2
CDR3 protein: CASSLGLAFNNEQFF

J gene: TRBJ1-4
clone size: -
V gene: TRBV10-3
CDR3 protein: CAIKAGQGNEKLFF

J gene: TRBJ2-1
clone size: -
V gene: TRBV5-1
CDR3 protein: CASSLLADPYNEQFF

J gene: TRBJ2-3
clone size: -
V gene: TRBV12-3/TRBV12-4
CDR3 protein: CASSPRTEGSQYF

J gene: TRBJ2-1
clone size: -
V gene: TRBV7-9
CDR3 protein: CAILATSGRYNEQFF

J gene: TRBJ1-1
clone size: -
V gene: TRBV19
CDR3 protein: CASSWGTEAFF

J gene: TRBJ2-1
clone size: -
V gene: TRBV5-1
CDR3 protein: CASSLDPSRGSRRLYNEQFF

J gene: TRBJ2-7
clone size: -
V gene: TRBV7-9
CDR3 protein: CASSAGGASSYEQYF

J gene: TRBJ1-2
clone size: -
V gene: TRBV29-1
CDR3 protein: CSVGTGGADGYTF

J gene: TRBJ1-1
clone size: -
V gene: TRBV7-9
CDR3 protein: CASSLGGLNTEAFF

J gene: TRBJ2-2
clone size: -
V gene: TRBV21-1
CDR3 protein: CASSKNVLGQPANTGELFF

J gene: TRBJ1-5
clone size: -
V gene: TRBV19
CDR3 protein: CASSPPPGQSYQPQHF

J gene: TRBJ2-1
clone size: -
V gene: TRBV28
CDR3 protein: CASSLLVLSSYNEQFF

J gene: TRBJ2-3
clone size: -
V gene: TRBV28
CDR3 protein: CASSLGVITYTDTQYF

J gene: TRBJ2-2
clone size: -
V gene: TRBV6-5
CDR3 protein: CASSYAVSPTGELFF

J gene: TRBJ2-5
clone size: -
V gene: TRBV15
CDR3 protein: CATSLRGGLETQYF

J gene: TRBJ2-1
clone size: -
V gene: TRBV4-1
CDR3 protein: CASSQARVVNEQFF

J gene: TRBJ1-2
clone size: -
V gene: TRBV7-9
CDR3 protein: CASTSSGSGYTF

J gene: TRBJ1-3
clone size: -
V gene: TRBV7-9
CDR3 protein: CASAPGNTIYF

J gene: TRBJ1-1
clone size: -
V gene: TRBV28
CDR3 protein: CASSLYPTGTEAFF